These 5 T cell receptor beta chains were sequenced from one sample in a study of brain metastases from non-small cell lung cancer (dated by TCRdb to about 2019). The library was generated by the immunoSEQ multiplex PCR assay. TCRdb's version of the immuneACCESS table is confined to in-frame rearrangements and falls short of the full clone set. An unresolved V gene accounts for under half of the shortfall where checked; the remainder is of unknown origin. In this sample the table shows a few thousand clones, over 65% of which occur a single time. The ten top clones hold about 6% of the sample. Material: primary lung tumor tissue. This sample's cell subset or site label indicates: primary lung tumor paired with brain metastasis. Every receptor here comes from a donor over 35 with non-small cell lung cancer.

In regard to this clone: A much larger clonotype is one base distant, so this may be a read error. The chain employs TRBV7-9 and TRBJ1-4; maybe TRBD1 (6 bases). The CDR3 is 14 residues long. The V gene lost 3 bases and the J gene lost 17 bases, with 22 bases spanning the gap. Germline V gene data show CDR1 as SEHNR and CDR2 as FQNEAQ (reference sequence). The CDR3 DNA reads TGTGCCAGCAGCTTCGATGAGCTCCAGGGGCGGGCCTTTTTT. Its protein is CASSFDELQGRAFF.

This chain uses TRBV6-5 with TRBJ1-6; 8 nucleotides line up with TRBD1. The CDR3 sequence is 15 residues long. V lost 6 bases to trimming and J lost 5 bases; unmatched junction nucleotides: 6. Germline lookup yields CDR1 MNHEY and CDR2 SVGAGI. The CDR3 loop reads CASRDRATNNSPLHF. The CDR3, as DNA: TGTGCCAGCAGGGACAGGGCGACAAATAATTCACCCCTCCACTTT.

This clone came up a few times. This CDR3 reads CAISDDRGVDGYTF. In DNA form, the CDR3 reads TGTGCCATCAGCGACGACAGGGGAGTTGATGGCTACACCTTC. V and J are TRBV10-3 and TRBJ1-2, with 8 bases lining up with TRBD1. V was pared by 6 bases and J by 6 bases, with 9 bases of the junction left unmatched. This CDR3 has 14 amino acids. Germline V gives CDR1 ENHRY, CDR2 SYGVKD.

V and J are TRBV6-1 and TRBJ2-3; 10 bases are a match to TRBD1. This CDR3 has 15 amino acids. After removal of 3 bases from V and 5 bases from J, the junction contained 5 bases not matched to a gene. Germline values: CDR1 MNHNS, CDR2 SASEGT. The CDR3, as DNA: TGTGCCAGCAGTGAGGTGACAGGGGGCGGAGATACGCAGTATTTT. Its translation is CASSEVTGGGDTQYF.

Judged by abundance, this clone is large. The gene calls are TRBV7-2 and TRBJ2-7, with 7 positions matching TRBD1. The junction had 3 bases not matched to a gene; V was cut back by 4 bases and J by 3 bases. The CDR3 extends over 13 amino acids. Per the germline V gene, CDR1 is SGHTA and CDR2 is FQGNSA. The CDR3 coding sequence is TGTGCCAGCAGCTCCCGGGACAGCTACGAGCAGTACTTC. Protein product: CASSSRDSYEQYF.